This T cell receptor (beta chain) is drawn from a study of blood T cells in healthy people across ages (dated by TCRdb to the mid-2010s). Regarding the research as a whole: In model experiments, roughly one uniquely barcoded TCR beta cDNA molecule per two T cells was captured by template switching. Using deep sequencing normalized with unique cDNA molecular identifiers, the study measured how TCR beta repertoire diversity changes with age. The study analyzed two additional independent replicas of 1 million unique cDNA reads from the same blood draw for two donors, one aged 18 to 29 and one aged 80 or older. The donors were divided into four age groups: young (average around 16 years), middle-aged (roughly 42), aged (around 59) and long-lived (more than 75). Donors of different ages were randomly distributed across sequencing lanes to avoid experimental bias. What the study reported, not specific to this receptor: Observed TCR beta diversity per million T cells fell roughly linearly with age, and a significant reduction was already apparent by age roughly 40. Because donor CMV infection status was unknown, age-related changes in expanded clonotypes were potentially confounded. A strong correlation was found between observed TCR beta diversity and the percentage of naive T cells measured by flow cytometry. Compared with the aged group, the long-lived group had more naive CD4+ T cells, fewer expanded clones and increased TCR diversity, a pattern suggesting age selection. Conclusive comparison of naive and antigen-experienced compartments was prevented by the profiling of bulk unsorted PBMCs. Estimates of total diversity based on one million sequenced T cells were considered lower bounds and underestimates.

The CDR3 starts with the cysteine, ends with the phenylalanine, and has 13 residues. CDR3 DNA is the only sequence kept; it has 39 bases, read in frame from the first base. Reading the germline V gene (reference sequence) gives CDR1 MNHEY and CDR2 SMNVEV. The V and J ends are trimmed by 5 bases and 9 bases, leaving 11 bases between them. For this clonotype: Its antigen is not yet known. Nothing much larger sits one base from this clone, and base qualities are not available.

Library prep was done by 5' RACE. Sequencing relied on an Illumina HiSeq 2500. A second roughly 7 to 12 cycle PCR used a sample-barcoded 5' primer and a J-beta primer mix. Each TCR beta cDNA molecule received a unique molecular identifier from a template-switch 5' adaptor carrying 12 random nucleotides. At least 2.5 million CDR3-containing paired-end reads were obtained from each sample. All of the RNA was converted into first-strand cDNA using the Mint cDNA synthesis kit, with a TRBC-specific oligonucleotide serving as the primer. Following uracil-DNA glycosylase treatment, all cDNA underwent a first 18-cycle PCR with the universal primers M1SS and BC2_uni_R. On the authors' methods: For normalization, 1 million high-quality reads were randomly selected from each sample, with every read carrying a distinct molecular identifier. Reads with shared molecular identifiers were discarded instead of being binned into consensus sequences. MiTCR, with a Q25 quality threshold and the strictest error-elimination algorithm, was used for CDR3 identification, clonotype clustering and error correction. A nonparametric unseen species model using Euler transformation provided a lower-bound estimate of total TCR beta diversity. TCRdb ran its own pipeline on the public reads, namely fastp trimming at Q25 and MiXCR clone calling, and kept in-frame beta chains. For every CDR3 protein sequence, its rows merge into one entry that carries the most common genes and DNA. The V and J calls reflect TCRdb's pipeline rather than the authors' work. In all, the sample holds some 1.6 million distinct CDR3 sequences, and around 36% of those were seen once. Jointly, the top ten make up around 11% of the sample.

The donors were 40 or so Caucasian individuals from Russia, aged about 6 to 100 years, who were systemically healthy. Each donor gave about 10 milliliters of peripheral blood, drawn into EDTA-treated Vacutainer tubes. Ficoll-Paque density-gradient centrifugation was used to isolate PBMCs, with at least 7 million per sample. Trizol reagent was used to extract total RNA from PBMCs, with at least 5.5 micrograms per sample. Naive CD45RAhigh/CD27high T cell percentages were measured by flow cytometry on a PBMC aliquot from every donor. The sequence derives from a woman under 40 in good health. The sequencing sample was made of blood. The V and J genes are TRBV27 and TRBJ1-6, with the D gene uncertain. The nucleotide sequence is TGTGCCAGCAGTCCATTGGCAGCTTCACCCCTCCACTTT. Translated, it reads CASSPLAASPLHF.